This paragraph reports one TCR beta chain. Its antigen is as yet unknown. The sample originates from a study of T cell responses to AZD1222 COVID-19 vaccine. General study results and limits: Vaccine-associated CD4 TCRs spanned spike, dominant at 160-218 and 743-854.

Method: immunoSEQ multiplex PCR; TCRdb's copy keeps in-frame clones and lacks some. Of 95,000 to 100,000 clones in the sample, 86% were seen once. CDR3 length equals 17 residues. The germline V gene encodes CDR1 LGHNA and CDR2 YSLEER. After removal of 3 bases from V and 4 bases from J, the junction contained 12 bases not matched to a gene. The material sequenced was peripheral blood, taken on day 0 of AZD1222 vaccination. V and J are TRBV4-3 and TRBJ1-2; TRBD1 matches 9 bases. The receptor comes from an adult in good health. CDR3 DNA: TGCGCCAGCAGCCAGGACCCCACAACAGGGGGCTTCTATGGCTACACCTTC. The encoded protein is CASSQDPTTGGFYGYTF.